This T cell receptor beta chain was sequenced for a study of OX40 agonist ivuxolimab in advanced cancers. Libraries were prepared by immunoSEQ multiplex PCR; TCRdb keeps only in-frame clonotypes and omits some of them. The table lists about 80,000 clones, 90% to 95% of them singletons. This clone showed up just once. The receptor was isolated from an adult with an advanced solid tumor such as melanoma, head and neck, liver or kidney cancer. The starting material was CD4+ or CD8+ T cells sorted from blood, obtained in a trial of the OX40 agonist ivuxolimab.

In DNA form, the CDR3 reads TGCGCCAGCAGCTTGGCATCGGGACAGGGGTTTCGTGGCTACACCTTC. This codes for CASSLASGQGFRGYTF. V is TRBV5-1 and J is TRBJ1-2; 10 bases fit TRBD1. V shed 0 bases and J 7 bases; nucleotides not matched to a gene: 9. The CDR3 extends over 16 amino acids. CDR1 and CDR2 from the germline V gene are SGHRS and YFSETQ.